This T cell receptor (beta chain) was captured in a study of radiotherapy plus CTLA-4 blockade in lung cancer. Turning to the study itself: Objective responses emerged in about 20% of patients, and 30% to 40% attained disease control. Notes on the study in general: Together with interferon-beta, which increased in serum after radiation, early dynamic changes in blood T cell clones were reportedly the best predictors of response. There was expansion of tumor-derived TCR clones in blood after radiotherapy plus ipilimumab.

The study gave focal radiation plus ipilimumab CTLA-4 blockade to patients with chemo-refractory metastatic non-small-cell lung cancer. With regard to this clone: Its antigen is not known.

Germline V gene data show CDR1 as LNHNV and CDR2 as YYDKDF (reference sequence). V dropped 5 bases and J dropped 0 bases, with 7 bases sitting between them. The CDR3 contains 13 residues. Profiling relied on immunoSEQ multiplex PCR, and the TCRdb table lists in-frame clones only, not all of them. The repertoire holds under 35,000 clones, with 70% to 75% as singletons. This chain uses TRBV15 with TRBJ1-1; D is unclear. This clonotype was obtained from a human donor with non-small cell lung cancer whose response to radiotherapy plus ipilimumab could not be evaluated. The sample here was peripheral blood, taken from a patient treated with radiotherapy plus ipilimumab. CDR3 loop: CATSYLLNTEAFF. The CDR3 DNA follows: TGTGCCACCAGCTACCTACTGAACACTGAAGCTTTCTTT.